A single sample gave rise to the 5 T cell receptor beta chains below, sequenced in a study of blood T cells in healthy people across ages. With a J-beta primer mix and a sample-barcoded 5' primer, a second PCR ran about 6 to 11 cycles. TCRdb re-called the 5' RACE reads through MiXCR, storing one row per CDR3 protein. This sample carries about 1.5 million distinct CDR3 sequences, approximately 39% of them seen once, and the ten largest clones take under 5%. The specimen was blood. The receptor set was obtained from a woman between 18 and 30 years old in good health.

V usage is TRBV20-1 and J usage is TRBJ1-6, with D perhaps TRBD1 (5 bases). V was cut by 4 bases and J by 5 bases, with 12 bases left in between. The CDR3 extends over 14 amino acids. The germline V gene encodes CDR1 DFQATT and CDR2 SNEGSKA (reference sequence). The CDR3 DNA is TGCAGTGCTACACCGGGACGGAATAATTCACCCCTCCACTTT. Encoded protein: CSATPGRNNSPLHF.

CDR3 in amino acids: CASSSPGQGLYGYTF. CDR3 coding DNA: TGTGCCAGCAGTTCACCGGGACAGGGGCTCTATGGCTACACCTTC. V gene TRBV6-2 or TRBV6-3 combines with J gene TRBJ1-2; TRBD1 agrees at 10 bases. This CDR3 has 15 amino acids. The germline V gene encodes CDR1 MNHEY and CDR2 SVGEGT. V lost 4 bases to trimming and J lost 4 bases; unmatched junction nucleotides: 6.

CDR3 in amino acids: CASTAQGSLFF. CDR3 DNA sequence: TGTGCCAGCACCGCTCAGGGTAGCCTGTTCTTC. This chain connects TRBV2 to TRBJ2-1, with D possibly TRBD1 on 5 matching bases. Germline CDR1 SNHLY, CDR2 FYNNEI. The CDR3 runs 11 residues. V gave up 7 bases and J gave up 15 bases, with 16 bases separating them.

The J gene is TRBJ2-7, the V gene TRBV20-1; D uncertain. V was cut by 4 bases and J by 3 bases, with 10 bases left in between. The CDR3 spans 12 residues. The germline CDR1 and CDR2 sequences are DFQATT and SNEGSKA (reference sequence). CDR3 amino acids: CSATTPRYEQYF. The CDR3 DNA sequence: TGCAGTGCTACGACTCCCCGCTACGAGCAGTACTTC.

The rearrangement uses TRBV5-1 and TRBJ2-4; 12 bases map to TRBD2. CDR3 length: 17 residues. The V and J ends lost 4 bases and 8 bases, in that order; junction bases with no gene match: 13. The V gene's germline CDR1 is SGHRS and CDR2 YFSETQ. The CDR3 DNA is TGCGCCAGCAGCCACAAACTAGCGGGGGGCCGTTCAGACATTCAGTACTTC. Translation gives CASSHKLAGGRSDIQYF. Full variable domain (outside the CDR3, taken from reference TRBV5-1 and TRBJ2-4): KAGVTQTPRYLIKTRGQQVTLSCSPISGHRSVSWYQQTPGQGLQFLFEYFSETQRNKGNFPGRFSGRQFSNSRSEMNVSTLELGDSALYLCASSHKLAGGRSDIQYFGAGTRLSVL.